A selection of T cell receptor beta chains follows, all from one sample in a study of graft-versus-host responses after intestinal transplantation. The antigens these receptors bind are not known. Generated by immunoSEQ multiplex PCR, the TCRdb table keeps only in-frame clones and is missing some. This sample has 90,000 to 150,000 clones; approximately 95% occur once, and the top ten carry 0.095% to 0.15%. Sequences were derived from unstimulated CD4+ T cells sorted from spleen or lymph node cells, sampled before intestinal transplant. Receptors were obtained from a human donor who received an intestinal transplant. The CDR3 runs from the conserved cysteine through the conserved F or W.

CDR3aa,v_gene,j_gene
CASREGSTDTQYF,TRBV5-1,TRBJ2-3
CASTDGRGYTF,TRBV6-4,TRBJ1-2
CAWSVGGQVTQYF,TRBV30,TRBJ2-5
CASSLLGGGAKNIQYF,TRBV5-4,TRBJ2-4
CASSFWGFSGTDTQYF,TRBV5-1,TRBJ2-3
CAIRTGTYGYTF,TRBV10-3,TRBJ1-2
CASSLGSGITDTQYF,TRBV5-1,TRBJ2-3
CASSPHGTRGQIHTGELFF,TRBV4-1,TRBJ2-2
CSVEAGVSTDTQYF,TRBV29-1,TRBJ2-3
CSVAPGDLNYGYTF,TRBV29-1,TRBJ1-2
CASSLSVAGDTEAFF,TRBV27,TRBJ1-1
CASSPQLLQGTNYGYTF,TRBV18,TRBJ1-2
CATAWAVIPTGELFF,TRBV10-3,TRBJ2-2
CASSLLRLMSSGNTIYF,TRBV7-8,TRBJ1-3
CSGRQGQTYSGNTIYF,TRBV29-1,TRBJ1-3
CASSLFTGVPNEQFF,TRBV5-8,TRBJ2-1
CASSRSGLSYEQYF,TRBV14,-
CASSEARLTRNEQFF,TRBV6-1,TRBJ2-1
CASGLPSPGEGEKLFF,TRBV12-5,TRBJ1-4
CASSSNRVGHGYTF,TRBV6-5,TRBJ1-2
CASSPARALHRSSYNEQFF,TRBV11-1,TRBJ2-1
CASSAPGDRSGYTF,TRBV6-5,TRBJ1-2